The rows below give T cell receptor beta chains drawn from one sample of a study of T cell changes during pregnancy in multiple sclerosis. Sequencing used immunoSEQ multiplex PCR; TCRdb keeps in-frame clones, though not all of them. The table records more than 90,000 clones, roughly 92% of them present only once. This material consisted of peripheral blood, taken in the third trimester of pregnancy. The receptors here all came from a female donor with multiple sclerosis, enrolled in a pregnancy study. Each CDR3 is given with its conserved first and last residue. D genes are given only for firm matches. Where a row states a size, it is once, few, many or the class of an expanded clone; other rows omit it.

size	length	D	V	J	DNA	CDR3
once	13	-	TRBV5-4	TRBJ1-1	TGTGCCAGCAGCTTGCCGGGGAACACTGAAGCTTTCTTT	CASSLPGNTEAFF
medium-sized	15	TRBD2	TRBV19	TRBJ2-7	TGTGCCAGTAGTATAGTAGCGGGAGTGGTCTACGAGCAGTACTTC	CASSIVAGVVYEQYF
-	12	-	TRBV5-1	TRBJ1-5	TGCGCCAGCAGCTTCGGGGGGGAGCCCCAGCATTTT	CASSFGGEPQHF
-	15	-	TRBV28	TRBJ1-1	TGTGCCAGCAGCACCTCGTGGGGGGTCAACACTGAAGCTTTCTTT	CASSTSWGVNTEAFF
once	13	-	TRBV6-5	TRBJ1-2	TGTGCCAGCAGTTCCACAAACCACTATGGCTACACCTTC	CASSSTNHYGYTF
once	13	TRBD1	TRBV19	TRBJ1-5	TGTGCCACGATGGACAGGAGCAATCAGCCCCAGCATTTT	CATMDRSNQPQHF
-	14	-	TRBV7-8	TRBJ1-2	TGTGCCAGCAGCTTAGATACCGGGAGCTATGGCTACACCTTC	CASSLDTGSYGYTF
-	15	-	TRBV5-4	TRBJ2-3	TGTGCCAGCAGCTGGCTCCCGACAAGCACAGATACGCAGTATTTT	CASSWLPTSTDTQYF
-	15	TRBD1	TRBV5-6	TRBJ1-2	TGTGCCAGCACCCGGGTGGGACAGAAGAACTATGGCTACACCTTC	CASTRVGQKNYGYTF
few	13	-	TRBV18	TRBJ1-4	TGTGCCAGCTCACCGGGAGTCGAGGAAAAACTGTTTTTT	CASSPGVEEKLFF
-	15	-	TRBV5-6	TRBJ2-5	TGTGCCAGCAGCTTGGAACGGGGTGTCAAAGAGACCCAGTACTTC	CASSLERGVKETQYF
-	14	-	TRBV27	TRBJ2-7	TGTGCCAGCAGTCCGGTCGGAGCCTTGGTCGAGCAGTACTTC	CASSPVGALVEQYF
-	14	-	TRBV7-8	TRBJ1-5	TGTGCCAGCAGCTTAGAGTTCCAGGGTCAGCCCCAGCATTTT	CASSLEFQGQPQHF
once	10	-	TRBV20-1	TRBJ1-1	TGCAGTGCTATTAGGACAGCTGCTTTCTTT	CSAIRTAAFF
-	13	-	TRBV10-3	TRBJ2-7	TGTGCCATCGGAACGACAGATGCCTACGAGCAGTACTTC	CAIGTTDAYEQYF
once	12	-	TRBV30	TRBJ1-1	TGTGCCTGGAAATGGGGAGCGGGTGAAGCTTTCTTT	CAWKWGAGEAFF
-	14	TRBD1	TRBV7-9	TRBJ2-2	TGTGCCAGCAGCACTCCGGGACAGGAGTGGGAGCTGTTTTTT	CASSTPGQEWELFF
-	16	-	TRBV4-1	TRBJ1-6	TGCGCCAGCAGCCAAGGCCAGACAGGTCGGAATTCACCCCTCCACTTT	CASSQGQTGRNSPLHF
-	13	-	TRBV6-5	TRBJ1-2	TGTGCCAGCAGTTCAGGGTGGCACTATGGCTACACCTTC	CASSSGWHYGYTF
-	15	TRBD2	TRBV5-4	TRBJ2-1	TGTGCCAGCAGCGCCCCCGGGACTAGTTACAATGAGCAGTTCTTC	CASSAPGTSYNEQFF
-	15	-	TRBV6-5	TRBJ2-7	TGTGCCAGCAGTTCCCCTGGGGGGGGGCGGTACGAGCAGTACTTC	CASSSPGGGRYEQYF
-	16	TRBD1	TRBV10-2	TRBJ2-3	TGCGCCAGCAGTGGGTTGGGACAGCTTCTCGCAGATACGCAGTATTTT	CASSGLGQLLADTQYF
-	14	-	TRBV10-1	TRBJ2-5	TGCGCCAGCACCCAGGGGCATTTACAGAAGACCCAGTACTTC	CASTQGHLQKTQYF
-	14	TRBD1	TRBV27	TRBJ2-3	TGTGCCAGCAGTAGGACAGGCAAAACAGATACGCAGTATTTT	CASSRTGKTDTQYF
-	15	-	TRBV5-1	TRBJ2-2	TGCGCCAGCAGCTTGGATGGCGGATTCACCGGGGAGCTGTTTTTT	CASSLDGGFTGELFF
-	17	-	TRBV11-3	TRBJ2-2	TGTGCCAGCAGTATCTACTCGGGGGGCGGTAACACCGGGGAGCTGTTTTTT	CASSIYSGGGNTGELFF
-	12	-	TRBV9	TRBJ2-3	TGTGCCAGCAGCGCCGTCTCAGATACGCAGTATTTT	CASSAVSDTQYF
-	16	TRBD2	TRBV9	TRBJ2-5	TGTGCCAGCAGCGTAGCGGCGGGGGGGTACCAAGAGACCCAGTACTTC	CASSVAAGGYQETQYF
-	15	TRBD1	TRBV10-3	TRBJ2-7	TGTGCCATCAGCAGGGACAGGCGAGGCTCCTACGAGCAGTACTTC	CAISRDRRGSYEQYF